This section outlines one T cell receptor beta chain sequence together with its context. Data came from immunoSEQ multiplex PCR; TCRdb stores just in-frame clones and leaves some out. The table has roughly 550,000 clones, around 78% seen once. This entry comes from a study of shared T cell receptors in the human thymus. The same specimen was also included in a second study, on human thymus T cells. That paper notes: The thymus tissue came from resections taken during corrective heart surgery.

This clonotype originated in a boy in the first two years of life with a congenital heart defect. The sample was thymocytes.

CDR3 residues: CASSSRRGGRGNQPQHF. The CDR3 DNA follows: TGTGCCAGCAGCTCCCGGAGGGGGGGACGGGGCAATCAGCCCCAGCATTTT. The V gene is TRBV5-6, the J gene TRBJ1-5, with D possibly TRBD1 on 6 matching bases. Germline CDR1 is SGHDT and CDR2 is YYEEEE. The germline V and J ends were trimmed by 3 bases and 2 bases, with 18 bases remaining between them. There are 17 residues in the CDR3.